This passage covers 11 T cell receptor beta chains from one sample sequenced in a study of blood T cells in healthy people across ages. Through a sample-barcoded 5' primer and a J-beta primer mix, a second PCR was run for roughly 7 to 12 cycles. TCRdb ran MiXCR on the 5' RACE reads and lists one entry per CDR3 protein. The data contain hundreds of thousands of distinct CDR3 sequences, about 43% of them seen just once; the ten biggest clones take up 30%. Sequencing was performed on blood. The receptors stem from an elderly man in good health.

The table lists this clonotype with a few counts. This chain connects TRBV6-5 to TRBJ1-6; 10 nucleotides line up with TRBD1. Germline V CDR1 and CDR2: MNHEY, SVGAGI. This CDR3 has 14 residues. V was clipped by 5 bases and J by 10 bases; unmatched bases: 5. DNA of the CDR3: TGTGCCAGCAGTCAACGACAGGGGGCCTCACCCCTCCACTTT. Its translation is CASSQRQGASPLHF.

In this sample, this clonotype turned up many times. The chain carries TRBV4-3 and TRBJ2-1, with 11 bases fitting TRBD2. V shed 3 bases, J shed 4 bases, and the junction held 5 bases outside the gene matches. The germline gives CDR1 LGHNA, CDR2 YSLEER. This CDR3 contains 16 residues. CDR3 sequence: CASSQSLAGVYNEQFF. The CDR3 region has the DNA TGCGCCAGCAGCCAGTCACTAGCGGGGGTTTACAATGAGCAGTTCTTC.

This sequence joins TRBV7-2 and TRBJ1-2; D may be TRBD1 (6 bases). The CDR3 runs 13 residues. V lost 8 bases and J 2 bases, leaving 12 bases between the germline ends. Germline V gene data show CDR1 as SGHTA and CDR2 as FQGNSA. The CDR3 DNA reads TGTGCCAGCGGACCGCAGGGGAACTATGGCTACACCTTC. It specifies CASGPQGNYGYTF.

This clonotype occurred a few times. The gene calls are TRBV4-3 and TRBJ1-1; TRBD1 matches at 9 bases. The CDR3 length is 15 residues. Germline CDR1 is LGHNA and CDR2 is YSLEER. Trimming took 2 bases from V and 5 from J; bases not matched to a gene: 6. CDR3 region: CASSQPDRGGTEAFF. The CDR3 nucleotides read TGCGCCAGCAGCCAACCGGACAGGGGAGGAACTGAAGCTTTCTTT.

This clonotype appeared a few times. The chain recombines TRBV20-1 with TRBJ2-3, with 11 bases matching TRBD2. The germline gives CDR1 DFQATT, CDR2 SNEGSKA (reference sequence). The trim removed 1 base at V and 4 bases at J, leaving 4 bases unmatched. The CDR3 is made up of 15 amino acids. CDR3: CSARGLSGRADTQYF. CDR3 bases: TGCAGTGCTAGAGGGCTTAGCGGGAGGGCAGATACGCAGTATTTT.

On this clonotype: Sequence at one end of the junction differs from germline and may be a read error. This chain joins TRBV7-9 and TRBJ2-1; D is uncertain. This CDR3 spans 12 amino acids. The germline V gene encodes CDR1 SEHNR and CDR2 FQNEAQ (reference sequence). In DNA, the CDR3 is TGTTCCAGCAGCTTAGAGGTGGGGGAGCAGTTCTTC. Translating it yields CSSSLEVGEQFF.

This clonotype occurred many times. This chain joins TRBV29-1 and TRBJ2-5; D unresolved. Germline CDR1 and CDR2: SQVTM and ANQGSEA. V was trimmed by 1 base and J by 5 bases, leaving 8 bases between them. This CDR3 contains 12 residues. The CDR3 DNA sequence: TGCAGCGTTGAAGCTAGATCGGAGACCCAGTACTTC. It codes for CSVEARSETQYF.

This clonotype was counted only a few times. J is TRBJ2-1 and V is TRBV5-1; 8 nucleotides align to TRBD2. V lost 6 bases and J lost 2; bases outside the gene matches: 4. CDR3 length equals 14 residues. Germline loops: CDR1 SGHRS, CDR2 YFSETQ. The DNA for the CDR3 is TGCGCCAGCAAACTAGCGGACCCCTACAATGAGCAGTTCTTC. This sequence encodes CASKLADPYNEQFF.

The CDR3 reads CASSFVGRRWHNSPLHF. The CDR3 DNA is TGTGCCAGCAGCTTTGTTGGTAGAAGGTGGCATAATTCACCCCTCCACTTT. The J gene is TRBJ1-6, the V gene TRBV7-2; D remains unclear. The CDR3 is made up of 17 amino acids. Per the germline V gene, CDR1 is SGHTA and CDR2 is FQGNSA. Trimming took 3 bases from V and 5 from J, leaving 17 bases between them. Full variable domain (outside the CDR3, taken from reference TRBV7-2 and TRBJ1-6): GAGVSQSPSNKVTEKGKDVELRCDPISGHTALYWYRQSLGQGLEFLIYFQGNSAPDKSGLPSDRFSAERTGGSVSTLTIQRTQQEDSAVYLCASSFVGRRWHNSPLHFGNGTRLTVT.

This clonotype showed up just a few times. V and J are TRBV7-2 and TRBJ2-1; D gene uncertain. CDR1 and CDR2 from the germline V gene are SGHTA and FQGNSA. Trimming took 4 bases from V and 0 from J, leaving 10 bases between them. This CDR3 has 15 amino acids. As DNA, the CDR3 is TGTGCCAGCAGCTCGGGCCCCTTCTCCTACAATGAGCAGTTCTTC. This translates into CASSSGPFSYNEQFF.

This clonotype was counted a few times. V gene TRBV7-9 combines with J gene TRBJ1-2; maybe TRBD1 (6 bases). Deletions cut 1 base from V and 8 bases from J, with 14 bases between. CDR3 length: 14 residues. From germline, CDR1 is SEHNR and CDR2 FQNEAQ (reference sequence). CDR3 sequence reads: CASSLGGASGGYTF. For the CDR3, the DNA is TGTGCCAGCAGCTTAGGGGGGGCCTCCGGAGGCTACACCTTC.